The clone carrying this TCR beta chain has at least ten counts. Its antigen is still unknown. The data derive from a study of T cells in Graves' hyperthyroidism and ophthalmopathy. V dropped 6 bases and J dropped 2 bases, with 11 bases sitting between them. The CDR3 sequence is 14 residues long. Points from the study as a whole: Blood shared most expanded thyroid clonotypes above 0.001.

RNA transcripts served as the template for amplifying TCR beta CDR3 regions. Carried out on the TCR CDR3, a first-round RT-PCR used the HTBI primer set. TCRdb re-called the multiplex PCR reads with MiXCR, one entry per CDR3 protein. This repertoire shows a few hundred thousand distinct CDR3 sequences, about 15% found once; its top ten account for around 7.3%. The chain employs TRBV12-3 or TRBV12-4 and TRBJ2-1; unclear D gene. The specimen was blood. This sequence originates from a woman under 30 with Graves' hyperthyroidism. The CDR3: CASSPGVPYNEQFF. CDR3 nucleotides: TGTGCCAGCAGCCCAGGAGTTCCCTACAATGAGCAGTTCTTC.